This T cell receptor (beta chain) was documented in a study of beta chain features in type 1 diabetes. Study-wide results and limits: For patients, the naive, central memory and Treg TCRB repertoires appeared more alike than for healthy donors. The study found moderately but significantly shorter TCRB CDR3s in all four CD4+ subsets of Type 1 diabetes patients.

A few counts support this clone. No antigen is known for it. Germline CDR1 WSHSY, CDR2 SAAADI. The CDR3 extends over 13 amino acids. Germline trimming cut 7 bases from V and 7 bases from J; bases unmatched to any gene: 7. Isolation of CD4+ naive, central memory, regulatory and stem cell-like memory cells was achieved by sorting via CD45RO/CCR7/CD25/CD127/CD95/CD27. Investigators reverse transcribed all isolated RNA, so they sequenced expressed TCRB transcripts. There were several million reads on average in the naive, central memory and regulatory T cell samples. Libraries were prepared by immunoSEQ multiplex PCR; TCRdb keeps only in-frame clonotypes and omits some of them. The table shows around 690,000 clones, with roughly 12% occurring only once.

The chain employs TRBV10-2 and TRBJ1-2; 9 bases are shared with TRBD1. This receptor was obtained from a man younger than 45 with type 1 diabetes. The sequenced material came from naive CD4+ T cells from blood. In DNA, the CDR3 is TGCGCCAGCAACCCGGGACAGGGTATTGGCTACACCTTC. This gives the protein CASNPGQGIGYTF.